This TCR beta chain was sequenced in a study of cytomegalovirus exposure and HLA in healthy donors. Findings of the study overall: It is likely that the observed cluster of highly shared sequence variants was a sequencing artifact.

With regard to this clone: The antigen is undetermined. Other DNA sequences in the sample encode the same CDR3.

PCR amplification relied on 60 Vbeta primers (plus 13 Jbeta primers). Original handling: Later work found around 85 million unique TCR beta chains, with roughly 11 million shared. The data were produced by immunoSEQ multiplex PCR, yet TCRdb's version contains in-frame clones alone and is incomplete. V and J calls plus clone size are reproduced from that table; the DNA served to infer D and trimming. Of about 160,000 clones in the sample, less than 80% were seen once. CDR3 length: 14 amino acids. Germline CDR1 SGDLS, CDR2 YYNGEE. Trimming took off 0 bases at V and 4 bases at J, with 8 bases between the two ends.

The source is a man aged 40-49 years in good health and CMV-seronegative. The chain combines TRBV9 with TRBJ2-1, with D possibly being TRBD2 (6 bases). The sample taken for sequencing was PBMCs. The CDR3 nucleotides are TGTGCCAGCAGCGTAGTCGGGGGATACAATGAGCAGTTCTTC. Amino acids: CASSVVGGYNEQFF.